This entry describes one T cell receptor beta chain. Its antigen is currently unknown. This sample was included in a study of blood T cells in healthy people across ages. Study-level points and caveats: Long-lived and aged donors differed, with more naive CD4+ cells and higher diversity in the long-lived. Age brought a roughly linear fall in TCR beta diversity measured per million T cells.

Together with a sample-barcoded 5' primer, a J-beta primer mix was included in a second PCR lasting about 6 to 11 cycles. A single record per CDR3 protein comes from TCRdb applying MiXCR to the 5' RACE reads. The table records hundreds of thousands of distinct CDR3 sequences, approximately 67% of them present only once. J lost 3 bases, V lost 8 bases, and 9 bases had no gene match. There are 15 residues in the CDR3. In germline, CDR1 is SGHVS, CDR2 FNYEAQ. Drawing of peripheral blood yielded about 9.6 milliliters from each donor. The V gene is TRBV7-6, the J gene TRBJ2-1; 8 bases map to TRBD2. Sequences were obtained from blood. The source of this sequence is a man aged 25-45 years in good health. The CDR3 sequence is CASGISGENYNEQFF. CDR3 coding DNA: TGTGCCAGCGGCATTAGCGGGGAGAACTACAATGAGCAGTTCTTC.